The 18 T cell receptor beta chains presented below share a single source sample, sequenced in a study of immune heterogeneity within non-small cell lung tumors. Each sample used 600 to 750 ng of genomic DNA from bulk tumor tissue. Widely spaced biopsies, several per primary tumor, were obtained at surgery. Curative surgery was performed on patients who had untreated, newly diagnosed non-small cell lung cancer. Multiplex PCR relied on 32 V and 13 J primers to amplify TCR beta CDR3. TCRdb processed the multiplex PCR reads anew with MiXCR; each CDR3 protein has one entry. Found here are 14,000 to 15,000 distinct CDR3 sequences, approximately 30% of them singletons; the top ten hold roughly 5.2%. Material for sequencing was lung tumor tissue. All receptors derive from a man between 35 and 55 years old with non-small cell lung cancer.

To note about this clonotype: A read error is possible here, since a much larger clone lies one base away. The chain recombines TRBV20-1 with TRBJ2-1; TRBD2 aligns across 12 bases. The germline CDR1 and CDR2 sequences are DFQATT and SNEGSKA (reference sequence). CDR3 length equals 15 residues. DNA of the CDR3: TGCAGTGCAACCACCCTAGCGGGAGGGCCAAATGAGCAGCTCTTC. It codes for CSATTLAGGPNEQLF.

Of note for this clonotype: Since a much larger clone is just one base distant, this may be a read error. V is TRBV4-2 and J is TRBJ2-1; D possibly corresponds to TRBD2 (5 bases). The germline gives CDR1 LGHNA, CDR2 YNFKEQ. The CDR3 loop spans 15 amino acids. DNA of the CDR3: TGTGCCTGCAGCCAAGATACGGGAACCTACAATGAGCAGTTCTTC. Its protein is CACSQDTGTYNEQFF.

This clonotype was seen a few times. This chain links TRBV30 with TRBJ2-1, with TRBD1 as a possible D gene (6 bases). The CDR3 is 11 amino acids. CDR1 and CDR2 (germline): GTSNPN, SVGIG (reference sequence). V was clipped by 4 bases and J by 12 bases, with 13 bases between them. DNA for the CDR3: TGTGCCTGGAACCAGGGGATTTCGCAGTTCTTC. Amino acids: CAWNQGISQFF.

In this sample, this clonotype is medium-sized. The rearrangement uses TRBV6-2 or TRBV6-3 and TRBJ2-7; TRBD2 matches at 8 bases. V dropped 0 bases and J dropped 3; count of bases not matched to a gene: 1. The length of the CDR3 is 14 residues. Germline CDR1 is MNHEY and CDR2 is SVGEGT. The CDR3 region is CASSYSAGDYEQYF. In DNA, the CDR3 is TGTGCCAGCAGTTACTCAGCGGGGGACTACGAGCAGTACTTC.

Turning to this clonotype: One base away lies a much larger clone, so this may be a sequencing read error. The V call is TRBV6-2 or TRBV6-3, the J call TRBJ1-6; 10 nucleotides align to TRBD1. The CDR3 runs 14 residues. Germline CDR1 reads MNHEY; CDR2 reads SVGEGT. In nucleotides, the CDR3 is TGTGCCAGCATCCCGGACAGGGGGAATTCGCCCCTCCACTTT. Its protein product is CASIPDRGNSPLHF.

Points on this clonotype: This may come from a read error, since a much larger clone is one base off. This chain links TRBV7-9 with TRBJ1-6, with D maybe TRBD1 (5 bases). There are 15 residues in the CDR3. Looked up from germline, CDR1 is SEHNR and CDR2 is FQNEAQ (reference sequence). CDR3 coding DNA: TGTGACAGCAGCTTAGACGGCAGGGTGAATTCACCCCTCCACTTT. Amino acid sequence: CDSSLDGRVNSPLHF.

This clonotype is classed as medium-sized (0.01 to 0.1%). The gene calls are TRBV6-2 or TRBV6-3 and TRBJ2-7; 9 positions agree with TRBD1. CDR1 and CDR2 (germline): MNHEY, SVGEGT. The CDR3 consists of 16 residues. The trim removed 0 bases at V and 6 bases at J, leaving 9 bases unmatched. The CDR3 is CASSYSKDRGMIEQYF. As DNA, the CDR3 is TGTGCCAGCAGTTACTCGAAGGACAGGGGAATGATCGAGCAGTACTTC.

In this sample, this clonotype is medium-sized. The chain carries TRBV6-5 and TRBJ1-6; TRBD1 agrees at 8 bases. With V trimmed by 0 bases and J by 9 bases, 7 bases remained unmatched. This CDR3 contains 16 residues. Germline CDR1 MNHEY, CDR2 SVGAGI. The chain's CDR3 is CASSYSIDRGRSPLHF. CDR3 in DNA: TGTGCCAGCAGTTACTCGATAGACAGGGGACGTTCACCCCTCCACTTT.

In its sample, this clonotype was seen many times. The chain uses TRBV28 and TRBJ1-4; unclear D gene. CDR1 and CDR2 from the germline V gene are MDHEN and SYDVKM. The CDR3 covers 11 residues. The germline V and J ends were trimmed by 2 bases and 10 bases, with 5 bases remaining between them. This CDR3 reads CASSLNRKLFF. DNA of the CDR3: TGTGCCAGCAGTTTAAACAGAAAACTGTTTTTT.

This clonotype is medium-sized (0.01 to 0.1%) in the sample. V is TRBV11-1 and J is TRBJ1-2; no clear D. Trimming stripped 4 bases from V and 6 bases from J, with 15 bases between. The CDR3 totals 14 residues. Germline CDR1 SGHAT, CDR2 FQDESV (reference sequence). In DNA, the CDR3 is TGTGCCAGCAGCTCCCTGGACGTGGGCGATGGCTACACCTTC. Translation gives CASSSLDVGDGYTF.

This clonotype was recorded many times. The chain employs TRBV5-1 and TRBJ2-7; a possible D gene is TRBD2 (6 bases). Trimming removed 4 bases from V and 0 bases from J, with 17 bases in between. CDR3 length equals 16 residues. CDR1 and CDR2 from the germline V gene are SGHRS and YFSETQ. CDR3 DNA sequence: TGCGCCAGCAGCCCACCCGGGGGTCATAGCTCCTACGAGCAGTACTTC. Translating gives CASSPPGGHSSYEQYF.

This clonotype appeared a few times. The chain employs TRBV9 and TRBJ2-6, with 7 nucleotides matching TRBD1. J gave up 1 base and V 4 bases, and 5 bases lay outside the gene matches. CDR1 and CDR2 (germline): SGDLS, YYNGEE. The CDR3 consists of 16 residues. The CDR3 DNA is TGTGCCAGCAGCCCTCAACAGGGGTCTGGGGCCAACGTCCTGACTTTC. It encodes CASSPQQGSGANVLTF.

This clonotype was counted once. Being one base from a much bigger clone, this may be a read error. The CDR3 ends on some other residue instead of the conserved phenylalanine or tryptophan, so this is likely a read error. The V gene is TRBV6-2 or TRBV6-3, the J gene TRBJ1-6, with 10 bases lining up with TRBD1. The germline CDR1 and CDR2 sequences are MNHEY and SVGEGT. CDR3 length: 14 residues. The CDR3 DNA follows: TGTGCCAGCAGCCCGGACAGGGGGAATTCGCCCCTCCACCTT. Its protein product is CASSPDRGNSPLHL.

By frequency in the sample, this clonotype is medium-sized. This rearrangement joins TRBV6-1 to TRBJ2-1; TRBD2 might be the D (6 bases). The V gene lost 5 bases and the J gene lost 4 bases, with 15 bases spanning the gap. This CDR3 region has 15 residues. Per germline, CDR1 MNHNS and CDR2 SASEGT. DNA of the CDR3: TGTGCCAGCAGTCCCGGGACTGCCCCATACAATGAGCAGTTCTTC. Translation gives CASSPGTAPYNEQFF.

A word on this clonotype: A clone one base away is much larger, so this may be a read error. The chain carries TRBV6-1 and TRBJ1-1, with D possibly being TRBD1 (5 bases). Germline V gene lookup returns CDR1 MNHNS and CDR2 SASEGT. CDR3 size: 17 residues. The CDR3 region has the DNA TGTGCCAGCAGGAAGGATTCCAGGGAATGGGGTAACACTGAAGCTCTCTTT. Translating gives CASRKDSREWGNTEALF.

A word on this clonotype: This could be a read error, since a much larger clone is one nucleotide away. The chain is built from TRBV10-1 and TRBJ2-7; unclear D gene. The CDR3 runs to 11 residues. Germline V gene data show CDR1 as WNHNN and CDR2 as SYGVQD (reference sequence). DNA for the CDR3: TGCGCCAGAAGTGAGTCTGACGAGCAGTACTTC. Translating it yields CARSESDEQYF.

V usage is TRBV11-1 and J usage is TRBJ2-1; D is unclear. V lost 5 bases and J lost 11, with 13 bases in between. This CDR3 is 12 amino acids long. Germline CDR1 and CDR2: SGHAT and FQDESV (reference sequence). CDR3 loop: CASSKQSRKQFF. CDR3 nucleotides: TGTGCCAGCAGCAAACAAAGCCGCAAGCAGTTCTTC.

Of note for this clonotype: Just one base apart from a much larger clone, this may be a read error. The rearrangement links TRBV24-1 to TRBJ2-2; TRBD1 is a possible D gene (6 bases). Germline CDR1 and CDR2: KGHDR and SFDVKD. The CDR3 extends over 15 amino acids. This chain's CDR3 is CATSEYRDGTWELFF. CDR3 sequence (DNA): TGTGCCACCAGTGAATACAGGGATGGCACCTGGGAGCTGTTTTTT.